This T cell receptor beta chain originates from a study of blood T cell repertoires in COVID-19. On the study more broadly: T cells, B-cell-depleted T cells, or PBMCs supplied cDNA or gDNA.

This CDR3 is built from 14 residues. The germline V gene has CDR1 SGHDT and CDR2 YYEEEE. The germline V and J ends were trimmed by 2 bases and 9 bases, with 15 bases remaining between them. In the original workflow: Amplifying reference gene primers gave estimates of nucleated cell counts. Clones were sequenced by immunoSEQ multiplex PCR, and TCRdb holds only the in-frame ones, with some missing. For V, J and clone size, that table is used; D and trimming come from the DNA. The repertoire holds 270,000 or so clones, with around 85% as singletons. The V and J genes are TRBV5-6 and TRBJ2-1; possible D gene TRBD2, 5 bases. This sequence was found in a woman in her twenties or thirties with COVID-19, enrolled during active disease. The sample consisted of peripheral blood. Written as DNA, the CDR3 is TGTGCCAGCAGCTTAGGGCTAGCCTCCGGTGAGCAGTTCTTC. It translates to CASSLGLASGEQFF. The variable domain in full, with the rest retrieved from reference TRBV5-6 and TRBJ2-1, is DAGVTQSPTHLIKTRGQQVTLRCSPKSGHDTVSWYQQALGQGPQFIFQYYEEEERQRGNFPDRFSGHQFPNYSSELNVNALLLGDSALYLCASSLGLASGEQFFGPGTRLTVL.